This TCR beta chain was sequenced during a study of blood T cell repertoires in COVID-19. Using immunoSEQ multiplex PCR, the repertoire was profiled, and TCRdb retains in-frame clones only, with some absent. Found here are 150,000 to 200,000 clones, more than 75% of them singletons; the top ten hold 0.88%. The CDR3 spans 16 residues. Trimming took 4 bases from V and 1 from J, leaving 13 bases between them. The V gene's germline CDR1 is KGHDR and CDR2 SFDVKD. J is TRBJ2-4 and V is TRBV24-1; D perhaps matches TRBD1 (6 bases). The clonotype was recovered from a woman aged 18-29 years who had recovered from COVID-19. Sequencing input: peripheral blood. CDR3 sequence (DNA): TGTGCCACCAGTGACCCTAACAGGGCGGCCAAAAACATTCAGTACTTC. The encoded protein is CATSDPNRAAKNIQYF.